These T cell receptor beta chains were read from a single sample in a study of T cells in tuberculosis. Assay used: immunoSEQ multiplex PCR; TCRdb lists only in-frame clones, some missing. Of some 49,000 clones in the sample, nearly 95% were seen once. The sequencing used PBMCs, collected at tuberculosis diagnosis. Every receptor here comes from an adult with tuberculosis. Both conserved end residues are part of each CDR3. D genes are given only for firm matches. The size field is filled for only some rows; it gives once, few, many or a size class.

v_gene: TRBV19; abundance: .; d_gene: .; j_gene: TRBJ1-5; CDR3nt: TGTGCCAGTAGAATGGGGGGACTCAGCAATCAGCCCCAGCATTTT; CDR3aa: CASRMGGLSNQPQHF
v_gene: TRBV19; abundance: .; d_gene: TRBD1; j_gene: TRBJ2-5; CDR3nt: TGTGCCAGTAGTCTCCAGGGACAGACAATAGCCCAGTACTTC; CDR3aa: CASSLQGQTIAQYF
v_gene: TRBV9; abundance: .; d_gene: TRBD1; j_gene: TRBJ1-2; CDR3nt: TGTGCCAGCAGCGTAGTCGGGACAGCCTATGGCTACACCTTC; CDR3aa: CASSVVGTAYGYTF
v_gene: TRBV19; abundance: .; d_gene: .; j_gene: TRBJ2-3; CDR3nt: TGTGCCAGTAGGCGACAGGACACAGATACGCAGTATTTT; CDR3aa: CASRRQDTDTQYF
v_gene: TRBV5-4; abundance: .; d_gene: TRBD2; j_gene: TRBJ2-2; CDR3nt: TGTGCCAGCAGCTTGCCTAGCGGGAACACCGGGGAGCTGTTTTTT; CDR3aa: CASSLPSGNTGELFF
v_gene: TRBV11-3; abundance: .; d_gene: .; j_gene: TRBJ2-2; CDR3nt: TGTGCCAGCAGCTTAGGTGGGAGTCCCGGGGAGCTGTTTTTT; CDR3aa: CASSLGGSPGELFF
v_gene: TRBV29-1; abundance: .; d_gene: TRBD2; j_gene: TRBJ2-1; CDR3nt: TGCAGCGTTGCCGGACTAGACGCTTACTCCTACAATGAGCAGTTCTTC; CDR3aa: CSVAGLDAYSYNEQFF
v_gene: TRBV7-8; abundance: once; d_gene: .; j_gene: TRBJ2-1; CDR3nt: TGTGCCAGCAGCCAACAGGTAAGGGCAGACAATGAGCAGTTCTTC; CDR3aa: CASSQQVRADNEQFF
v_gene: TRBV6-5; abundance: .; d_gene: TRBD2; j_gene: TRBJ2-1; CDR3nt: TGTGCCAGCAGTTACGGGACTAGCGTTCAGCGAAGTGAGCAGTTCTTC; CDR3aa: CASSYGTSVQRSEQFF
v_gene: TRBV27; abundance: .; d_gene: .; j_gene: TRBJ2-2; CDR3nt: TGTGCCAGCAGTCCATCGACTGGCGACGGGGAGCTGTTTTTT; CDR3aa: CASSPSTGDGELFF
v_gene: TRBV4-3; abundance: .; d_gene: TRBD1; j_gene: TRBJ2-7; CDR3nt: TGCGCCAGCAGCCAAGATAAGGGACAGGGACCCTACGAGCAGTACTTC; CDR3aa: CASSQDKGQGPYEQYF
v_gene: TRBV5-1; abundance: once; d_gene: TRBD2; j_gene: TRBJ2-3; CDR3nt: TGCGCCAGCAAAATCCGGGGGGAGGGCACAGATACGCAGTATTTT; CDR3aa: CASKIRGEGTDTQYF
v_gene: TRBV9; abundance: .; d_gene: TRBD1; j_gene: TRBJ2-7; CDR3nt: TGTGCCAGCAGCGTAGCCGGGACAGGGGAGAAAGGGCACGAGCAGTACTTC; CDR3aa: CASSVAGTGEKGHEQYF
v_gene: TRBV5-1; abundance: .; d_gene: .; j_gene: TRBJ2-3; CDR3nt: TGCGCCAGCAGCGTGGGCCCCCGCGTGCCGGGAGTGTTTACAGATACGCAGTATTTT; CDR3aa: CASSVGPRVPGVFTDTQYF
v_gene: TRBV4-3; abundance: .; d_gene: TRBD2; j_gene: TRBJ2-7; CDR3nt: TGCGCCAGCAGCCAGAGTTCAGCGGGAGGGAAGAACGAGCAGTACTTC; CDR3aa: CASSQSSAGGKNEQYF
v_gene: TRBV14; abundance: .; d_gene: .; j_gene: TRBJ2-1; CDR3nt: TGTGCCAGCAGCCAAGTCCGGGGGTTCAATGAGCAGTTCTTC; CDR3aa: CASSQVRGFNEQFF
v_gene: TRBV5-1; abundance: .; d_gene: TRBD1; j_gene: TRBJ2-1; CDR3nt: TGCGCCAGCAGCACCGGACAGGGGGCGGTCGAGCAGTTCTTC; CDR3aa: CASSTGQGAVEQFF
v_gene: TRBV18; abundance: once; d_gene: .; j_gene: TRBJ1-2; CDR3nt: TGTGCCAGCTCACCAAGGGCGTCGGGGTATGGCTACACCTTC; CDR3aa: CASSPRASGYGYTF
v_gene: TRBV5-1; abundance: .; d_gene: .; j_gene: TRBJ1-3; CDR3nt: TGCGCCAGCAGCTTGGCGACAGGTTCTGGAAACACCATATATTTT; CDR3aa: CASSLATGSGNTIYF
v_gene: TRBV13; abundance: .; d_gene: .; j_gene: TRBJ2-7; CDR3nt: TGTGCCAGCAGCTTACGAGGGCCCTCCGGCTCCTACGAGCAGTACTTC; CDR3aa: CASSLRGPSGSYEQYF
v_gene: TRBV7-2; abundance: .; d_gene: .; j_gene: TRBJ1-5; CDR3nt: TGTGCCAGCAGCTTAGGAGGAGCCCCTCAGCCCCAGCATTTT; CDR3aa: CASSLGGAPQPQHF
v_gene: TRBV7-9; abundance: .; d_gene: .; j_gene: TRBJ2-5; CDR3nt: TGTGCCAGCAGCTTCTTTGGGGGCTTAGTAGAGACCCAGTACTTC; CDR3aa: CASSFFGGLVETQYF
v_gene: TRBV7-2; abundance: .; d_gene: TRBD2; j_gene: TRBJ2-5; CDR3nt: TGTGCCAGCAGCGAAGCGGGGGGCGTTTGGGAGACCCAGTACTTC; CDR3aa: CASSEAGGVWETQYF
v_gene: TRBV10-3; abundance: .; d_gene: .; j_gene: TRBJ2-2; CDR3nt: TGTGCCATCAGTGTTGGGACAACCACCGGGGAGCTGTTTTTT; CDR3aa: CAISVGTTTGELFF
v_gene: TRBV4-2; abundance: .; d_gene: .; j_gene: TRBJ2-3; CDR3nt: TGTGCCAGCAGCCAAGCGGTACAGGATACGCAGTATTTT; CDR3aa: CASSQAVQDTQYF
v_gene: TRBV7-6; abundance: .; d_gene: .; j_gene: TRBJ1-2; CDR3nt: TGTGCCAGCAGTCCCGGGAGCCTCTCCGGTCGTGGCTACACCTTC; CDR3aa: CASSPGSLSGRGYTF
v_gene: TRBV25-1; abundance: .; d_gene: .; j_gene: TRBJ2-3; CDR3nt: TGTGCCAGCAGTGAATATGTCGCGCAGTATTTT; CDR3aa: CASSEYVAQYF
v_gene: TRBV30; abundance: .; d_gene: TRBD2; j_gene: TRBJ2-1; CDR3nt: TGTGCCTGGGGTCCGCGGACTAGCGGGAGTAATGAGCAGTTCTTC; CDR3aa: CAWGPRTSGSNEQFF
v_gene: TRBV7-2; abundance: .; d_gene: .; j_gene: TRBJ2-1; CDR3nt: TGTGCCAGCAGCTCATTCAATGAGCAGTTCTTC; CDR3aa: CASSSFNEQFF
v_gene: TRBV7-6; abundance: .; d_gene: .; j_gene: TRBJ1-4; CDR3nt: TGTGCCAGCAGCTTAGTTGGGGGGACCCCGAATGAAAAACTGTTTTTT; CDR3aa: CASSLVGGTPNEKLFF
v_gene: TRBV19; abundance: .; d_gene: .; j_gene: TRBJ1-1; CDR3nt: TGTGCCAGTAGGAGAGGCACTGAAGCTTTCTTT; CDR3aa: CASRRGTEAFF
v_gene: TRBV9; abundance: .; d_gene: .; j_gene: TRBJ2-3; CDR3nt: TGTGCCAGCAGCGTAGGGGTGGGAGTTGCAGATACGCAGTATTTT; CDR3aa: CASSVGVGVADTQYF
v_gene: TRBV5-1; abundance: .; d_gene: TRBD2; j_gene: TRBJ2-2; CDR3nt: TGCGCCAGCAGGGCTAGTTCTCCAACCGGGACTAGCGGGAGGGCCGGGACCGGGGAGCTGTTTTTT; CDR3aa: CASRASSPTGTSGRAGTGELFF
v_gene: TRBV2; abundance: .; d_gene: .; j_gene: TRBJ2-5; CDR3nt: TGTGCCAGCAAGGGGCCAAGCGAAAATAGTACCGTACCGCGGAAGACCCAGTACTTC; CDR3aa: CASKGPSENSTVPRKTQYF
v_gene: TRBV4-2; abundance: once; d_gene: TRBD2; j_gene: TRBJ2-1; CDR3nt: TGTGCCAGCAGCCAAGATGGGGCGGGAGGGTACAATGAGCAGTTCTTC; CDR3aa: CASSQDGAGGYNEQFF
v_gene: TRBV12-5; abundance: once; d_gene: TRBD1; j_gene: TRBJ1-2; CDR3nt: TGTGCTAGTGGTTTGCAGGGGGCGGGTGGCTACACCTTC; CDR3aa: CASGLQGAGGYTF
v_gene: TRBV4-3; abundance: .; d_gene: TRBD2; j_gene: TRBJ2-1; CDR3nt: TGCGCCAGCAGCCGGGAACTAGCGGGAGTGACCTACAATGAGCAGTTCTTC; CDR3aa: CASSRELAGVTYNEQFF
v_gene: TRBV18; abundance: .; d_gene: TRBD1; j_gene: TRBJ1-1; CDR3nt: TGTGCCAGCTCACCAGTCCCGGGACAGGATAACACTGAAGCTTTCTTT; CDR3aa: CASSPVPGQDNTEAFF
v_gene: TRBV6-5; abundance: .; d_gene: .; j_gene: TRBJ1-6; CDR3nt: TGTGCCAGCAGTTATAAGACAGACGGAAATTCACCCCTCCACTTT; CDR3aa: CASSYKTDGNSPLHF
v_gene: TRBV11-3; abundance: .; d_gene: .; j_gene: TRBJ2-1; CDR3nt: TGTGCCAGCAGCCCGGGGGTCGGGACCAATGAGCAGTTCTTC; CDR3aa: CASSPGVGTNEQFF
v_gene: TRBV7-8; abundance: .; d_gene: .; j_gene: TRBJ2-1; CDR3nt: TGTGCCAGCAGCTTTGGGGAGTACAATGAGCAGTTCTTC; CDR3aa: CASSFGEYNEQFF
v_gene: TRBV19; abundance: .; d_gene: .; j_gene: TRBJ1-5; CDR3nt: TGTGCCAGTAGTGTACAGGGACTAAATCAGCCCCAGCATTTT; CDR3aa: CASSVQGLNQPQHF
v_gene: TRBV30; abundance: .; d_gene: .; j_gene: TRBJ1-4; CDR3nt: TGTGCCTGGAGTCCGGGGGATGAAAAACTGTTTTTT; CDR3aa: CAWSPGDEKLFF
v_gene: TRBV5-6; abundance: .; d_gene: TRBD2; j_gene: TRBJ2-7; CDR3nt: TGTGCCAGCAGTTATAGCGGGAGGCAGTTCTACGAGCAGTACTTC; CDR3aa: CASSYSGRQFYEQYF
v_gene: TRBV28; abundance: .; d_gene: .; j_gene: TRBJ2-1; CDR3nt: TGTGCCAGCAGGGCTGGAGGGACTCGCTCCTACAATGAGCAGTTCTTC; CDR3aa: CASRAGGTRSYNEQFF
v_gene: TRBV30; abundance: .; d_gene: TRBD2; j_gene: TRBJ2-3; CDR3nt: TGTGCCTTCGGACTAGCGGCAGGCACAGATACGCAGTATTTT; CDR3aa: CAFGLAAGTDTQYF
v_gene: TRBV6-6; abundance: .; d_gene: TRBD1; j_gene: TRBJ2-7; CDR3nt: TGTGCCAGCAGTTGGGACAGCTACTACGAGCAGTACTTC; CDR3aa: CASSWDSYYEQYF
v_gene: TRBV4-3; abundance: .; d_gene: TRBD2; j_gene: TRBJ2-1; CDR3nt: TGCGCCAGCAGCCAATGGAGCGGGAGGGCCGGTGAGCAGTTCTTC; CDR3aa: CASSQWSGRAGEQFF
v_gene: TRBV18; abundance: .; d_gene: .; j_gene: TRBJ2-1; CDR3nt: TGTGCCAGCCGCGAAACTTACTACAATGAGCAGTTCTTC; CDR3aa: CASRETYYNEQFF
v_gene: TRBV29-1; abundance: .; d_gene: TRBD1; j_gene: TRBJ2-3; CDR3nt: TGCAGCGTTGTGGATAATGAGCCAACGGACAGGACAGATACGCAGTATTTT; CDR3aa: CSVVDNEPTDRTDTQYF
v_gene: TRBV7-2; abundance: .; d_gene: TRBD2; j_gene: TRBJ2-7; CDR3nt: TGTGCCAGCAGCTTACGGCTAGCGGGGGCCTCGAGCGAGCAGTACTTC; CDR3aa: CASSLRLAGASSEQYF
v_gene: TRBV6-6; abundance: once; d_gene: TRBD2; j_gene: TRBJ2-1; CDR3nt: TGTGCCAGCAGTTCCGGACTAGCGGGAGGTGGTACCGAGCAGTTCTTC; CDR3aa: CASSSGLAGGGTEQFF
v_gene: TRBV5-6; abundance: .; d_gene: .; j_gene: TRBJ2-1; CDR3nt: TGTGCCAGCAGCTTGATAGTTAGCGGCTCCTACAATGAGCAGTTCTTC; CDR3aa: CASSLIVSGSYNEQFF
v_gene: TRBV27; abundance: .; d_gene: .; j_gene: TRBJ1-2; CDR3nt: TGTGCCAGCCGCCCTACAGGCCTTAACTATGGCTACACCTTC; CDR3aa: CASRPTGLNYGYTF
v_gene: TRBV7-2; abundance: .; d_gene: TRBD2; j_gene: TRBJ2-5; CDR3nt: TGTGCCAGCAGCTTAACGGGAGGGCCACGGGCGGAGACCCAGTACTTC; CDR3aa: CASSLTGGPRAETQYF
v_gene: TRBV7-2; abundance: .; d_gene: .; j_gene: TRBJ2-5; CDR3nt: TGTGCCAGCAGCTTTACGCAGGGGAACCCCTGGGAGACCCAGTACTTC; CDR3aa: CASSFTQGNPWETQYF
v_gene: TRBV28; abundance: .; d_gene: .; j_gene: TRBJ1-5; CDR3nt: TGTGCCAGCAGTCCCCTGGGGGGTCAGCCCCAGCATTTT; CDR3aa: CASSPLGGQPQHF
v_gene: TRBV5-5; abundance: .; d_gene: TRBD2; j_gene: TRBJ2-7; CDR3nt: TGTGCCAGCAGCTTGGTAGCGGGAGGCGCCCAGTCCTACGAGCAGTACTTC; CDR3aa: CASSLVAGGAQSYEQYF
v_gene: TRBV5-1; abundance: .; d_gene: .; j_gene: TRBJ1-6; CDR3nt: TGCGCCAGCAGCTTGGAAGGCAGGGCGGGAAATTCACCCCTCCACTTT; CDR3aa: CASSLEGRAGNSPLHF